The source of this TCR beta chain is a study of T cells in Graves' hyperthyroidism and ophthalmopathy. Amplified TCR beta CDR3 regions derived from RNA transcripts. HTBI primers were the set used in a first-round RT-PCR of the TCR CDR3. From the multiplex PCR reads, TCRdb called clonotypes with MiXCR, one entry per CDR3 protein. The sample carries some 700,000 distinct CDR3 sequences, 17% recorded once. The V segment lost 9 bases and the J segment 3 bases; nucleotides outside the gene matches: 8. Germline V gene data show CDR1 as LNHDA and CDR2 as SQIVND (reference sequence). The CDR3 spans 14 residues. The study, taken as a whole, reports: For ophthalmopathy, model prediction preceded onset by a median about 6 months. Ophthalmopathy was separated from stable hyperthyroidism by a 13 V-J model.

Worth noting for this clonotype: Its antigen is unknown.

This receptor was obtained from a man aged 45 to 65 with Graves' hyperthyroidism. The chain has TRBV19 and TRBJ1-5, with 7 bases identical to TRBD1. The source material was blood. DNA for the CDR3: TGTGCCAGCCGACAGGGTTGGGACAATCAGCCCCAGCATTTT. Protein sequence: CASRQGWDNQPQHF.